The source of this T cell receptor (beta chain) is a study of beta chain features in type 1 diabetes. Study-level points and caveats: Cells that show high TCR expression could be over-represented by cDNA sequencing. Among patients with Type 1 diabetes, TCRB CDR3s were moderately but significantly shorter in every one of the four CD4+ subsets.

This clone was observed a handful of times. The antigen is undetermined. Germline-derived CDR1 and CDR2 are SEHNR and FQNEAQ (reference sequence). CDR3 length: 12 amino acids. Trimming took 5 bases from V and 4 from J, leaving 8 bases between them. Every bit of the isolated RNA underwent reverse transcription, so sequencing read expressed TCRB transcripts. Assay: immunoSEQ multiplex PCR; the TCRdb copy retains only in-frame clones and omits some. The sample includes about 360,000 clones, roughly 12% of them seen just once. The sequenced sample was naive CD4+ T cells from blood. The gene calls are TRBV7-9 and TRBJ2-5; tentative D call: TRBD2 (5 bases). The TCR was taken from a man aged 18-30 years in good health. CDR3 coding DNA: TGTGCCAGCAGCAGTAGCGCAGAGACCCAGTACTTC. Protein product: CASSSSAETQYF.